This TCR beta chain was captured by sequencing in a study of CD8+CD57+ T cells in acquired aplastic anemia. Study details: Isolated CD4+ and CD8+ cells, once sorted, yielded DNA averaging about 3.1 ug.

CDR3 and TCR beta VDJ profiling relied on a genomic DNA template. From the reads, TCRdb called clonotypes with MiXCR, one entry per CDR3 protein. The sample has under 200,000 distinct CDR3 sequences, roughly half seen once; the top ten hold around 9.7%. Individuals selected for sequencing had exhibited CD8+CD57+ cell expansion on flow cytometry. All patients were therapy-naive when blood was sampled. Looked up from germline, CDR1 is SGHTA and CDR2 is FQGTGA. The CDR3 is 14 residues long. Trimming took 4 bases from V and 1 from J, leaving 10 bases between them. This sequence joins TRBV7-3 and TRBJ1-1; D unclear. The sequenced sample was sorted CD4+, CD8+, or CD8+CD57+ T cells (not recorded which) from PBMCs. The sequence came from a human donor with aplastic anemia. In DNA, the CDR3 is TGTGCCAGCAGCTCCTTCGGCGGGAACACTGAAGCTTTCTTT. It translates to CASSSFGGNTEAFF.